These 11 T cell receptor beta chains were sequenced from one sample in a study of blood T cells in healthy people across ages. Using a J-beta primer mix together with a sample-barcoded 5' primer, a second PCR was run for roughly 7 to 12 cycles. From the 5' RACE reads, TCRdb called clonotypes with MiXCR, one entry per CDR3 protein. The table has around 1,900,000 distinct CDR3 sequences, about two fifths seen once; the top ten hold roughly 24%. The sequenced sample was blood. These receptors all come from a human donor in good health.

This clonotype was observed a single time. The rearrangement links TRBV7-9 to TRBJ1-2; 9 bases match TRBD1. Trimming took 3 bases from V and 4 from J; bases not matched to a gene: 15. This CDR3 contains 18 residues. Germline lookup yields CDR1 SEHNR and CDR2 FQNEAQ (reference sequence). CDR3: CASSFGTPGQGRCYGYTF. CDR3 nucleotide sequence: TGTGCCAGCAGCTTCGGCACCCCGGGACAGGGAAGATGCTATGGCTACACCTTC.

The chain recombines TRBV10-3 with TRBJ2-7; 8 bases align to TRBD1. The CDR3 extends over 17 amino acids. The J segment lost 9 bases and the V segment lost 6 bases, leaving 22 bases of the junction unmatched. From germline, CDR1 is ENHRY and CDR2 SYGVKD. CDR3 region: CAIRETRTGRSGGRQYF. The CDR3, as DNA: TGTGCCATCAGAGAAACTCGGACAGGGCGTAGCGGAGGACGGCAGTACTTC.

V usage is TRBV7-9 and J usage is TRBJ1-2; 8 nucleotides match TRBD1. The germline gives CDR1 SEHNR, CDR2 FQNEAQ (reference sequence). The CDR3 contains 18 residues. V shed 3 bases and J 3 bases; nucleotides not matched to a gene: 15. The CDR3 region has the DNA TGTGCCAGCAGCTTCCCGTACCCCCGAGGACAGGGTGACTATGGCTACACCTTC. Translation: CASSFPYPRGQGDYGYTF.

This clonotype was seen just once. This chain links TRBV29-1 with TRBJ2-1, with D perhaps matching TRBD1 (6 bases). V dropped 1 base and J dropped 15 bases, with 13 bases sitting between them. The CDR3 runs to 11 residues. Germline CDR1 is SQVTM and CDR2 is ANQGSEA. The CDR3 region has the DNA TGCAGCGTTGAAGTCCGGGACATCCGGTTCTTC. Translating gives CSVEVRDIRFF.

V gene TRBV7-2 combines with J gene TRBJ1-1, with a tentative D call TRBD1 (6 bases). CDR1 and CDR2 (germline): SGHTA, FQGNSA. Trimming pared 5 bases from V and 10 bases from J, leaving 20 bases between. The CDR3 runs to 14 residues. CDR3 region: CASSPTGQFSGAFF. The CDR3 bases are TGTGCCAGCAGCCCCACCGGACAGTTTTCTGGAGCTTTCTTT.

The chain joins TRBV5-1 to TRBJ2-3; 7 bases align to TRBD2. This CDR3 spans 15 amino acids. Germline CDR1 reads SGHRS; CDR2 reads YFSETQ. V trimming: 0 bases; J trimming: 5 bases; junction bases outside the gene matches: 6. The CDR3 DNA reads TGCGCCAGCAGCTTGGGACTAGCCATTGGAGATACGCAGTATTTT. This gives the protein CASSLGLAIGDTQYF.

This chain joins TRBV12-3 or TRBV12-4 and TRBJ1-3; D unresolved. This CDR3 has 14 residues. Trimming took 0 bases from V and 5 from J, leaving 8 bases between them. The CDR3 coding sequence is TGTGCCAGCAGTTTAGCGCTTGGACGAAACACCATATATTTT. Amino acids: CASSLALGRNTIYF.

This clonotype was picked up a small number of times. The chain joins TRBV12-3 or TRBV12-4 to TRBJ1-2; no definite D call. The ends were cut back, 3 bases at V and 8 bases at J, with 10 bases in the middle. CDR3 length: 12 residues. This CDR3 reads CASSFGWRGYTF. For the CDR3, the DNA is TGTGCCAGCAGTTTCGGTTGGCGGGGCTACACCTTC.

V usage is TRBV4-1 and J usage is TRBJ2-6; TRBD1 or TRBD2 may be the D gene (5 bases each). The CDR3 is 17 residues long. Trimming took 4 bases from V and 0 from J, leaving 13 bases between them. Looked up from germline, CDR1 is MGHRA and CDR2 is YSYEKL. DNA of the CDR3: TGCGCCAGCAGCCCCTGGGACGGAAGCTCTGGGGCCAACGTCCTGACTTTC. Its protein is CASSPWDGSSGANVLTF.

CDR3 amino acids: CASTQSGRPYGYTF. Written as DNA, the CDR3 is TGTGCCAGCACCCAATCTGGGCGGCCCTATGGCTACACCTTC. The chain combines TRBV12-3 or TRBV12-4 with TRBJ1-2; D is uncertain. The CDR3 runs 14 residues. Trimming left V 7 bases short and J 4 bases short, with 16 bases between.

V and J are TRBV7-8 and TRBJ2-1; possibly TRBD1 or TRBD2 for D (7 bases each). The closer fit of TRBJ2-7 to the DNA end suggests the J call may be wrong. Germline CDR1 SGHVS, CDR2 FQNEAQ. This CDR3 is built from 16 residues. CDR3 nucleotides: TGTGCCAGCAGCTTAGGCGGACTAGGGGGCTACAATGAGCAGTACTTC. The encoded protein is CASSLGGLGGYNEQYF.